The present T cell receptor beta chain was sequenced within a study of T cell changes during pregnancy in multiple sclerosis (dated by TCRdb to about 2019). About the investigation overall: The study looked at changes in the T cell repertoire across pregnancy in women with multiple sclerosis.

As to this clone: Its antigen is not yet known. No base qualities exist here, and no much larger clone lies one base off it.

Library method: the immunoSEQ multiplex PCR assay. Drawn from immuneACCESS, this table holds only the in-frame rearrangements with V and J called that TCRdb kept. Clones are partly lost; checked studies trace under half to an unresolved V gene and leave the rest unexplained. Across this sample there are about 120,000 clones, with 93% seen only once. Around 6% of the sample belongs to the ten largest clones. Compared with germline, V lacks 5 bases and J lacks 4 bases; bases without a gene match: 1. Looking up the germline V gene yields CDR1 SGHRS and CDR2 YFSETQ. Including cysteine and phenylalanine, the CDR3 has 14 amino acids. Of all the DNA, just the CDR3 is kept, 42 bases in frame from base 1.

Material: peripheral blood, obtained before pregnancy. The chain is made from TRBV5-1 and TRBJ2-5, and 14 junctional nucleotides match TRBD2. This TCR was sampled from a female donor with multiple sclerosis, enrolled in a pregnancy study. The nucleotide sequence is TGCGCCAGCAGGACTAGCGGGAGGGGAGAGACCCAGTACTTC. Its amino acids are CASRTSGRGETQYF.